A single sample gave rise to the 13 T cell receptor beta chains below, sequenced in a study of identical twins. TCRdb ran MiXCR on the 5' RACE reads and lists one entry per CDR3 protein. The sample lists some 600,000 distinct CDR3 sequences; about 7.6% were seen once. These data are also associated with another study on yellow fever vaccine responses in identical twins.

The sample taken for sequencing was PBMCs. The receptors stem from a woman under 30 in good health.

This clonotype was seen a handful of times. The rearrangement joins TRBV20-1 to TRBJ2-1; no firm D call. Germline V CDR1 and CDR2: DFQATT, SNEGSKA (reference sequence). The V gene lost 6 bases and the J gene lost 3 bases, with 15 bases spanning the gap. The CDR3 is 14 amino acids. CDR3 in DNA: TGCAGTGCCTCGGCCCGAACTAACTACAATGAGCAGTTCTTC. This encodes CSASARTNYNEQFF.

This clonotype was observed many times. Written as DNA, the CDR3 is TGTGCCAGCAGTAACGGGGATTTGGAGCTGTTTTTT. This codes for CASSNGDLELFF. The chain is built from TRBV12-3 or TRBV12-4 and TRBJ2-2; TRBD2 is a possible D gene (5 bases). V was trimmed by 5 bases and J by 10 bases, leaving 11 bases between them. The CDR3 has 12 residues.

In regard to this clonotype: A much larger clone differs from this one at a single base, so this may be a read error. The chain couples TRBV29-1 to TRBJ1-1; tentative D call: TRBD1 (6 bases). The CDR3 runs 13 residues. In germline, CDR1 is SQVTM, CDR2 ANQGSEA. CDR3 coding DNA: TGCAGCGTGGCCTACGGGGGCTCGACTGATGCTTTCTTT. It encodes CSVAYGGSTDAFF.

This clonotype was counted between two and nine times. CDR3 protein: CASSQEEGWTEAFF. CDR3 coding DNA: TGTGCCAGCAGCCAAGAAGAGGGTTGGACTGAAGCTTTCTTT. The chain carries TRBV3-1 and TRBJ1-1; D remains unclear. Germline V gene data show CDR1 as LGHDT and CDR2 as YNNKEL (reference sequence). CDR3 length: 14 amino acids. V was shortened by 0 bases and J by 5 bases, with 10 bases between the two germline ends.

The sample holds a few counts of this clonotype. The V call is TRBV20-1, the J call TRBJ2-7, with TRBD2 matching 10 bases. The CDR3 spans 15 residues. Germline CDR1 reads DFQATT; CDR2 reads SNEGSKA (reference sequence). With V trimmed by 4 bases and J by 0 bases, 6 bases remained unmatched. The CDR3 nucleotides are TGCAGTGCTAAGTCCCCTAGCGGGGGCTCCTACGAGCAGTACGTC. This translates into CSAKSPSGGSYEQYV.

This clonotype showed up many times. The chain combines TRBV4-1 with TRBJ2-1, with 11 bases identical to TRBD2. This CDR3 has 16 amino acids. Germline trimming cut 5 bases from V and 4 bases from J; bases unmatched to any gene: 7. Germline lookup yields CDR1 MGHRA and CDR2 YSYEKL. The DNA of the CDR3 is TGCGCCAGCAGCTCACTAGCGGGAGAATGGTACAATGAGCAGTTCTTC. Translated, it gives CASSSLAGEWYNEQFF.

This clonotype was observed a few times. This chain joins TRBV29-1 and TRBJ2-5, with D possibly being TRBD2 (6 bases). The germline V gene has CDR1 SQVTM and CDR2 ANQGSEA. V lost 8 bases and J lost 5, with 12 bases in between. The CDR3 sequence is 11 residues long. The CDR3 nucleotides are TGCAGCTCTCGGGGGACGGAGACCCAGTACTTC. It specifies CSSRGTETQYF.

This clonotype occurred a few times. The chain combines TRBV6-5 with TRBJ2-2, with a tentative D call TRBD1 (6 bases). Per the germline V gene, CDR1 is MNHEY and CDR2 is SVGAGI. The CDR3 is 15 residues long. V lost 6 bases, J lost 1 base, and 12 bases lay in between. The CDR3 DNA reads TGTGCCAGCAGATATACAGGGCGGAACACCGGGGAGCTGTTTTTT. This sequence encodes CASRYTGRNTGELFF.

There are many counts of this clonotype. V gene TRBV5-1 combines with J gene TRBJ2-2; TRBD1 aligns across 9 bases. The CDR3 runs 17 residues. Germline-derived CDR1 and CDR2 are SGHRS and YFSETQ. Trimming removed 3 bases from V and 1 base from J; junction bases left unmatched: 7. The CDR3 sequence: CASSWQPGQGNTGELFF. CDR3 sequence (DNA): TGCGCCAGCAGCTGGCAGCCGGGACAGGGGAACACCGGGGAGCTGTTTTTT.

This clonotype was seen repeatedly, ten times or more. The J gene is TRBJ2-7, the V gene TRBV20-1; maybe TRBD1 (6 bases). CDR3 length: 13 amino acids. Germline V gene data show CDR1 as DFQATT and CDR2 as SNEGSKA (reference sequence). V was cut by 1 base and J by 3 bases, with 10 bases left in between. The CDR3 DNA follows: TGCAGTGCTAGAGGCCGACAGGACTACGAGCAGTACGTC. It specifies CSARGRQDYEQYV.

The chain is built from TRBV12-3 or TRBV12-4 and TRBJ1-2; D gene unclear. CDR3 length: 12 amino acids. V lost 6 bases and J lost 11, with 16 bases in between. Written as DNA, the CDR3 is TGTGCCAGCAGCGAAACTGCTATTGGGTACACCTTC. The encoded protein is CASSETAIGYTF.

Only a few counts were recorded for this clonotype. This chain uses TRBV15 with TRBJ2-2; the match to TRBD1 covers 8 bases. V was pared by 3 bases and J by 6 bases, with 0 bases of the junction left unmatched. Germline V CDR1 and CDR2: LNHNV, YYDKDF (reference sequence). There are 13 residues in the CDR3. The CDR3 DNA reads as TGTGCCACCAGCAGGGGACAGGCCGGGGAGCTGTTTTTT. It translates to CATSRGQAGELFF.

The rearrangement links TRBV20-1 to TRBJ1-2; a possible D gene is TRBD1 (5 bases). Germline CDR1 and CDR2: DFQATT and SNEGSKA (reference sequence). V was pared by 8 bases and J by 4 bases, with 17 bases between. CDR3 length: 13 amino acids. The CDR3 loop reads CSPSGEAAYGYTF. CDR3 DNA: TGCAGTCCCTCGGGGGAGGCGGCCTATGGCTACACCTTC.